The 5 T cell receptor beta chains given below trace back to one sample, sequenced in a study of T cell repertoires in cytomegalovirus infection. TCRdb re-called the reads with MiXCR, one entry per CDR3 protein. The sample consists of around 280,000 distinct CDR3 sequences, around 9.6% of them appearing once. The sequenced material came from PBMCs. The origin of the receptors is a human donor in good health (CMV status not recorded). Some clones in this sample may be carry-over from other donors' samples.

Many counts were recorded for this clonotype. V gene TRBV7-2 combines with J gene TRBJ2-6; D ambiguous. Trimming took off 5 bases at V and 2 bases at J, with 10 bases between the two ends. The CDR3 sequence is 15 residues long. Germline V gene lookup returns CDR1 SGHTA and CDR2 FQGNSA. This CDR3 reads CASSPRRAGANVLTF. Written as DNA, the CDR3 is TGTGCCAGCAGCCCCCGACGGGCTGGGGCCAACGTCCTGACTTTC.

This clonotype was recorded many times. The chain has TRBV10-1 and TRBJ1-3, with D perhaps matching TRBD1 (6 bases). This CDR3 spans 12 amino acids. V was shortened by 10 bases and J by 7 bases, with 14 bases between the two germline ends. Germline values: CDR1 WNHNN, CDR2 SYGVQD (reference sequence). The CDR3 sequence: CAIGGPRNTIYF. CDR3 sequence (DNA): TGCGCCATAGGGGGACCGCGGAACACCATATATTTT.

Many counts were recorded for this clonotype. The chain joins TRBV7-9 to TRBJ1-1, with D possibly matching TRBD1 (5 bases). CDR1 is SEHNR, CDR2 FQNEAQ, per germline (reference sequence). Trimming removed 10 bases at V and 4 bases at J, with 13 bases between. The CDR3 runs to 12 residues. The DNA of the CDR3 is TGTGCCACCCTGGGGGAAGGCACTGAAGCTTTCTTT. It yields the protein CATLGEGTEAFF.

To note about this clonotype: Being one base from a much bigger clone, this may be a read error. The V call is TRBV9, the J call TRBJ1-2; D unclear. Germline values: CDR1 SGDLS, CDR2 YYNGEE. This CDR3 comprises 15 residues. The chain's CDR3 is CASSVGGHGNYGHTF. DNA of the CDR3: TGTGCCAGCAGCGTAGGCGGCCACGGGAACTATGGCCACACCTTC.

This clonotype was seen many times. CDR3 in DNA: TGCAGTGCTAGAGTTCGGGGAGGGGGACTCTATGAGCAGTTCTTC. It is translated as CSARVRGGGLYEQFF. This chain links TRBV20-1 with TRBJ2-1; maybe TRBD2 (7 bases). CDR1 and CDR2 (germline): DFQATT, SNEGSKA (reference sequence). Trimming pared 1 base from V and 8 bases from J, leaving 18 bases between. The CDR3 runs 15 residues.